This is a list of T cell receptor beta chains from one sample in a study of T cells in Graves' hyperthyroidism and ophthalmopathy. TCRdb processed the multiplex PCR reads anew with MiXCR; each CDR3 protein has one entry. Altogether 750,000 to 950,000 distinct CDR3 sequences are present, 38% being singletons, with the ten largest covering over 8%. Sequenced sample: blood. The source is a man aged 18 to 29 with Graves' hyperthyroidism. Both conserved end residues are part of each CDR3. The D gene is left open where the match is weak. Not all rows give a size; the values are once, few, many and, for expanded clones, a class.

j_gene,v_gene,d_gene,abundance,CDR3aa,CDR3nt
TRBJ1-2,TRBV12-3/TRBV12-4,.,many,CATTPAIPNYGYTF,TGTGCCACCACCCCAGCCATTCCTAACTATGGCTACACCTTC
TRBJ1-2,TRBV29-1,TRBD1,many,CSVEPKIGQGADGYTF,TGCAGCGTTGAACCAAAAATAGGTCAGGGGGCCGATGGCTACACCTTC
TRBJ1-2,TRBV6-2/TRBV6-3,TRBD1,.,CASSYGTGNGYTF,TGTGCCAGCAGTTATGGGACAGGGAATGGCTACACCTTC
TRBJ1-2,TRBV5-6,.,many,CASSHTDSYGYTF,TGTGCCAGCAGCCACACGGACAGCTATGGCTACACCTTC
TRBJ2-2,TRBV2,TRBD1,.,CASRVDRDGELFF,TGTGCCAGCAGGGTCGACAGGGATGGGGAGCTGTTTTTT
TRBJ2-2,TRBV11-2,TRBD1,.,CASSIDRGTGELFF,TGTGCCAGCAGCATCGACAGGGGAACCGGGGAGCTGTTTTTT
TRBJ1-2,TRBV2,.,.,CASSEAVDSDYGYTF,TGTGCCAGCAGTGAAGCGGTGGACAGTGACTATGGCTACACCTTC
TRBJ1-4,TRBV7-9,TRBD1,.,CASSPHARGQYGEKLFF,TGTGCCAGCAGCCCCCATGCCAGGGGGCAGTACGGGGAAAAACTGTTTTTT
TRBJ1-3,TRBV10-3,.,many,CAISGGPPQGTGNTIYF,TGTGCCATCAGTGGGGGGCCACCTCAGGGTACGGGAAACACCATATATTTT
TRBJ2-2,TRBV7-2,.,.,CASSVGVSPNTGELFF,TGTGCCAGCAGCGTAGGAGTTAGCCCAAACACCGGGGAGCTGTTTTTT
TRBJ1-2,TRBV7-9,.,many,CASSSPSEAGYTF,TGTGCCAGCAGCTCCCCGTCTGAGGCTGGCTACACCTTC
TRBJ1-1,TRBV7-2,.,.,CASSRSAPGGDTEAFF,TGTGCCAGCAGCCGCTCAGCCCCGGGGGGAGACACTGAAGCTTTCTTT
TRBJ1-5,TRBV19,TRBD1,.,CASIRDSDYSNQPQHF,TGTGCCAGTATCCGGGACAGCGATTATAGCAATCAGCCCCAGCATTTT
TRBJ2-3,TRBV25-1,TRBD2,.,CASESGTSGGGEYF,TGTGCCAGCGAATCCGGGACTAGCGGGGGGGGGGAGTATTTT
TRBJ1-5,TRBV10-3,TRBD1,few,CAISEGQGTGVFSGNQPQHF,TGTGCCATCAGTGAGGGACAGGGGACAGGGGTATTCTCGGGCAATCAGCCCCAGCATTTT
TRBJ1-1,TRBV5-1,TRBD1,.,CASSLAPQGAGTEAFF,TGCGCCAGCAGCTTGGCCCCCCAGGGGGCGGGAACTGAAGCTTTCTTT
TRBJ1-2,TRBV2,TRBD1,many,CASSERGTGLDGYTF,TGTGCCAGCAGTGAAAGGGGGACAGGGCTTGATGGCTACACCTTC
TRBJ2-2,TRBV20-1,.,.,CSARLWTTGELFF,TGCAGTGCCCGTCTCTGGACCACCGGGGAGCTGTTTTTT
TRBJ2-2,TRBV20-1,TRBD2,once,CSARDLAGVTGELFF,TGCAGTGCTAGAGATCTAGCGGGAGTCACCGGGGAGCTGTTTTTT
TRBJ1-2,TRBV2,.,many,CASRADWLGYGYTF,TGTGCCAGCAGGGCAGATTGGTTAGGCTATGGCTACACCTTC
TRBJ2-5,TRBV5-1,TRBD1,.,CASSFDGTEQETQYF,TGCGCCAGCAGCTTTGATGGGACAGAACAAGAGACCCAGTACTTC
TRBJ2-7,TRBV19,.,.,CASSPVQGNYEQYF,TGTGCCAGTAGCCCTGTGCAGGGGAACTACGAGCAGTACTTC
TRBJ1-1,TRBV7-9,TRBD1,many,CASSARQGLNTEAFF,TGTGCCAGCAGCGCCAGACAGGGGTTGAACACTGAAGCTTTCTTT
TRBJ2-7,TRBV5-1,TRBD1,.,CASSSTGTGFSYEQYF,TGCGCCAGCAGCTCGACCGGGACAGGGTTCTCCTACGAGCAGTACTTC
TRBJ1-4,TRBV7-9,.,many,CASSFTLNSEKLFF,TGTGCCAGCAGCTTTACCTTAAATTCCGAAAAACTGTTTTTT
TRBJ2-5,TRBV20-1,.,.,CSAIPVTGFIGETQYF,TGCAGTGCTATACCCGTTACAGGGTTTATTGGAGAGACCCAGTACTTC
TRBJ1-6,TRBV5-1,TRBD1,.,CASSQGTQGLGNSPLHF,TGCGCCAGCAGCCAGGGAACACAGGGGTTGGGAAATTCACCCCTCCACTTT
TRBJ2-2,TRBV11-2,.,.,CASSLVPSGPSTGELFF,TGTGCCAGCAGCTTAGTACCCAGCGGGCCTAGCACCGGGGAGCTGTTTTTT
TRBJ1-2,TRBV19,.,few,CASSIGQLRAYGYTF,TGTGCCAGTAGTATAGGACAGCTGAGGGCCTATGGCTACACCTTC
TRBJ1-1,TRBV5-8,.,many,CASSSSDREAFF,TGTGCCAGCAGCTCATCCGACAGGGAAGCTTTCTTT
TRBJ2-7,TRBV7-9,TRBD1,many,CASSPQGAKEQYF,TGTGCCAGCAGCCCACAGGGGGCGAAGGAGCAGTACTTC
TRBJ1-1,TRBV24-1,.,many,CATPGRRMNTEAFF,TGTGCCACGCCGGGGCGGAGGATGAACACTGAAGCTTTCTTT
TRBJ1-1,TRBV7-2,.,many,CASSPMRNTEAFF,TGTGCCAGCAGCCCTATGCGCAACACTGAAGCTTTCTTT
TRBJ2-7,TRBV13,.,.,CASSLMRGANEQYF,TGTGCCAGCAGCTTGATGAGGGGGGCAAACGAGCAGTACTTC
TRBJ1-5,TRBV7-2,TRBD1,.,CASTRDRGPQPQHF,TGTGCCAGCACCCGGGACAGGGGGCCTCAGCCCCAGCATTTT
TRBJ1-1,TRBV5-1,TRBD1,many,CASSPDRGANTEAFF,TGCGCCAGCAGCCCGGACAGGGGGGCGAACACTGAAGCTTTCTTT
TRBJ1-2,TRBV5-1,TRBD1,.,CASRDTGGALPYYGYTF,TGTGCCAGCAGGGACACAGGGGGCGCGCTTCCGTACTATGGCTACACCTTC
TRBJ2-7,TRBV11-2,.,few,CASSLLTGTSYEQYF,TGTGCCAGCAGCCTATTGACAGGAACCTCCTACGAGCAGTACTTC
TRBJ2-7,TRBV7-9,TRBD2,few,CASSSGGDTLSYEQYF,TGTGCCAGCAGCTCCGGGGGGGACACCCTCTCCTACGAGCAGTACTTC
TRBJ2-7,TRBV12-3/TRBV12-4,TRBD1,.,CASSYSRGPTYEQYF,TGTGCCAGCAGTTACAGCAGGGGGCCCACCTACGAGCAGTACTTC
TRBJ1-1,TRBV13,TRBD1,.,CASRTGQDPGRMNTEAFF,TGTGCCAGCAGGACGGGACAGGATCCAGGACGGATGAACACTGAAGCTTTCTTT
TRBJ1-2,TRBV29-1,.,.,CSVKGGIDGYTF,TGCAGCGTTAAGGGGGGGATTGATGGCTACACCTTC
TRBJ1-3,TRBV29-1,.,.,CSVDQGPSGNTIYF,TGCAGCGTTGACCAGGGCCCCTCTGGAAACACCATATATTTT
TRBJ2-7,TRBV7-8,.,.,CASSLGSGLNYEQYF,TGTGCCAGCAGCTTAGGTTCGGGACTCAACTACGAGCAGTACTTC
TRBJ2-5,TRBV20-1,.,few,CSAIPTRGGVQETQYF,TGCAGTGCTATCCCCACAAGAGGGGGGGTACAAGAGACCCAGTACTTC
TRBJ1-5,TRBV20-1,TRBD1,many,CSASGTGGDQPQHF,TGCAGTGCAAGCGGGACAGGGGGAGATCAGCCCCAGCATTTT
TRBJ2-2,TRBV10-3,TRBD2,.,CAISETSAGVITGELFF,TGTGCCATCAGTGAGACCTCCGCGGGAGTGATCACCGGGGAGCTGTTTTTT
TRBJ1-1,TRBV14,.,many,CARPSTEAFF,TGTGCCAGACCGAGCACTGAAGCTTTCTTT
TRBJ2-2,TRBV2,.,.,CASKKEMDITGELFF,TGTGCCAGCAAGAAGGAAATGGACATCACCGGGGAGCTGTTTTTT
TRBJ1-1,TRBV24-1,.,many,CATGGGPGYSEAFF,TGTGCCACGGGGGGAGGTCCTGGATACAGTGAAGCTTTCTTT
TRBJ2-5,TRBV29-1,TRBD2,many,CSVEDGTSGLQWETQYF,TGCAGCGTTGAAGACGGGACTAGCGGACTTCAATGGGAGACCCAGTACTTC